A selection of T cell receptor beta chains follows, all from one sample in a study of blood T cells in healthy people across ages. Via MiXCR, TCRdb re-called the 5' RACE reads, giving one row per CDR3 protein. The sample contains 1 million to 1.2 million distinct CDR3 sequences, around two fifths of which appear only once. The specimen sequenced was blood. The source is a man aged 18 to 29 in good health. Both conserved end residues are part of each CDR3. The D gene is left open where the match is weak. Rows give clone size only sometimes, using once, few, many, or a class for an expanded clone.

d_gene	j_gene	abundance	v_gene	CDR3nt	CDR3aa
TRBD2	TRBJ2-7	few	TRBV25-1	TGTGCCAGCAAACGGGGAGGGGCCTACGAGCAGTACTTC	CASKRGGAYEQYF
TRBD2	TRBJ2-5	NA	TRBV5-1	TGCGCCAGCTCGACTGGCGGGGGACTGGAGACCCAGTACTTC	CASSTGGGLETQYF
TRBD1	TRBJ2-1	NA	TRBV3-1	TGTGCCAGCAGCCATCGGACAGGGAACATCGATGAGCAGTTCTTC	CASSHRTGNIDEQFF
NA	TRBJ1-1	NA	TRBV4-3	TGCGCCAGCAGCCAAGAGGCAGGGTACACTGAAGCTTTCTTT	CASSQEAGYTEAFF
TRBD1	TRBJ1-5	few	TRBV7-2	TGTGCCAGCAGCCTGGGACAGGTAATCAATCAGCCCCAGCATTTT	CASSLGQVINQPQHF
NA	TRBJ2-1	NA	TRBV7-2	TGTGCCAGCAGCCGTACCGGGACCATTTACAATGAGCAGTTCTTC	CASSRTGTIYNEQFF
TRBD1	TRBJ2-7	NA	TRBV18	TGTGCCAGCTCACCGGGACAGAGAGTCTACGAGCAGTACTTC	CASSPGQRVYEQYF
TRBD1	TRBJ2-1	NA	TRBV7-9	TGTGCCAGCAGCTTATTGGACAGGGACCACAATGAGCAGTTCTTC	CASSLLDRDHNEQFF
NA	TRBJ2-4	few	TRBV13	TGTGCCAGCAGCCCCCGCGGAACCACCAAAAACATTCAGTACTTC	CASSPRGTTKNIQYF
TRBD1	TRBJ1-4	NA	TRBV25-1	TGTGCCAGTGGGGCCCGGGACAGTGGGCTGTTTTTT	CASGARDSGLFF
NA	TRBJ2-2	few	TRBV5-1	TGCGCCAGCAGCTTTGACTACGTACCCGGGGAGCTGTTTTTT	CASSFDYVPGELFF
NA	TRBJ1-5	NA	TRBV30	TGTGCCTGCCAATCGGCAGGAGGCGATCAGCCCCAGCATTTT	CACQSAGGDQPQHF
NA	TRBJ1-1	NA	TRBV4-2	TGTGCCAGCAGCCAAGGCGCGGAGGGGTACACTGAAGCTTTCTTT	CASSQGAEGYTEAFF
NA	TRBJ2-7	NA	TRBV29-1	TGCAGCGTTGTTACCCCACCGTCCTACGAGCAGTACTTC	CSVVTPPSYEQYF
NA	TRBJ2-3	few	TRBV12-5	TGTGCTAGTGGTTTGGAGGTCCCCCCAGATACGCAGTATTTT	CASGLEVPPDTQYF
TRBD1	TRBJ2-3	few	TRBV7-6	TGTGCCAGCAGCCCGCCACTTACAGGGGTAGATACGCAGTATTTT	CASSPPLTGVDTQYF
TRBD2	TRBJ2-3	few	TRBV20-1	TGCAGTGCCAGACCTAGCGGGGGGCCCACAGATACGCAGTATTTT	CSARPSGGPTDTQYF
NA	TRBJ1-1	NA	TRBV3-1	TGTGCCAGCAGCCAAGTAGGGGGTACGGCTTTCTTT	CASSQVGGTAFF
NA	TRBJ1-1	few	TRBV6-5	TGTGCCAGCAGTTACACCCAGGGCACTGAAGCTTTCTTT	CASSYTQGTEAFF
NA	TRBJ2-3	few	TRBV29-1	TGCAGCACGTCCCCTGGCCCAGATACGCAGTATTTT	CSTSPGPDTQYF
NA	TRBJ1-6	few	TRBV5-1	TGCGCCAGCAGCTTGAGTCCCAGGGGTTATTCACCCCTCCACTTT	CASSLSPRGYSPLHF
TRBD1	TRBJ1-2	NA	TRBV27	TGTGCCAGCAGTTTATCTGCCCCGGGACAGAGCGATGGCTACACCTTC	CASSLSAPGQSDGYTF
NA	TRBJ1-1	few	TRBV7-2	TGTGCCAGCAGCCCCGAGGGACTCTCCACTGAAGCTTTCTTT	CASSPEGLSTEAFF
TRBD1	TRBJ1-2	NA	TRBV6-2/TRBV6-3	TGTGCCAGCAGTTACTCGATCGGGATTTCCGGGACAGGGGGCATAAGAGACTATGGCTACACCTTC	CASSYSIGISGTGGIRDYGYTF
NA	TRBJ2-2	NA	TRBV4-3	TGCGCCAGCAGCCAAGAGCCTACAGGGTCGAACACCGGGGAGCTGTTTTTT	CASSQEPTGSNTGELFF
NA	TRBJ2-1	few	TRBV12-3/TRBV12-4	TGTGCCAGCAGTTGGGAGCTTGAGCAGTTCTTC	CASSWELEQFF
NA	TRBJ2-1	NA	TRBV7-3	TGTGCCAGCAGCTCCTTCTTCGGGGGGCAGGATGAGCAGTTCTTC	CASSSFFGGQDEQFF
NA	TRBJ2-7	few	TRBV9	TGTGCCAGCAGCCCCGCCGGTCACGAGCAGTACTTC	CASSPAGHEQYF
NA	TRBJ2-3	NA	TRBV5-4	TGTGCCAGCAGCTCGCCCGCCGGGGCAGATACGCAGTATTTT	CASSSPAGADTQYF
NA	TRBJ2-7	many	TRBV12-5	TGTGCTAGTGGTGGGAACTACTACGAGCAGTACTTC	CASGGNYYEQYF
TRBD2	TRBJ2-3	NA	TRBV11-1	TGTGCCAGCAGCTTCCCCACTGCGGGGGACACAGATACGCAGTATTTT	CASSFPTAGDTDTQYF
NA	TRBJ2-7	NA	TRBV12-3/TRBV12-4	TGTGCCAGCAGTGTAGGCTCTCAAGGGGACGAGCAGTACTTC	CASSVGSQGDEQYF
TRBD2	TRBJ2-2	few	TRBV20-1	TGCAGTGCTAGTATAGGGAGGGACACCGGGGAGCTGTTTTTT	CSASIGRDTGELFF
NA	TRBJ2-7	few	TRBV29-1	TGCAGCGTTGAAGAGCATAGTATGGGTGAGCAGTACTTC	CSVEEHSMGEQYF
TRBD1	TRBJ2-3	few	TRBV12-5	TGTGCTAATGGTTTGGGAGAACAGGGGGATACGCAGTATTTT	CANGLGEQGDTQYF
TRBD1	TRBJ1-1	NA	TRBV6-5	TGTACCAGCAGGGGGACAGGGAGGAAGGTCACTGAAGCTTTCTTT	CTSRGTGRKVTEAFF
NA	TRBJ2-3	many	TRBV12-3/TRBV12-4	TGTGCCAGCAGCCGAGGACGTTCCTCCGGCACAGATACGCAGTATTTT	CASSRGRSSGTDTQYF
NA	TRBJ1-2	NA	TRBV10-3	TGTGCCGCCTCCCGAGGGGGGAACTATGGCTACACCTTC	CAASRGGNYGYTF
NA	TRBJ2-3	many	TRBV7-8	TGTGCCAGCAGCTTACAGGGGACTAGCACAGATACGCAGTATTTT	CASSLQGTSTDTQYF
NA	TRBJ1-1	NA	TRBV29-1	TGCAGCGTCCAAGGGATCCGGGGTTTGCGGACTGAACCTTTCTTT	CSVQGIRGLRTEPFF
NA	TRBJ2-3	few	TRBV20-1	TGCAGTGCTCTCGGGACCACCACTAGCACAGATACGCAGTATTTT	CSALGTTTSTDTQYF
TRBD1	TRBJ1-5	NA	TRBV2	TGTGCCAGCAGCGGGACAGGGGGCTTCAATCAGCCCCAGCATTTT	CASSGTGGFNQPQHF
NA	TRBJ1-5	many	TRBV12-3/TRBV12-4	TGTGCCAGCAGTACCCGGGCTCAGCCCCAGCATTTT	CASSTRAQPQHF
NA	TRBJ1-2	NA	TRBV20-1	TGCAGTGCTGTCAGGGCTAACTATGGCTACACCTTC	CSAVRANYGYTF